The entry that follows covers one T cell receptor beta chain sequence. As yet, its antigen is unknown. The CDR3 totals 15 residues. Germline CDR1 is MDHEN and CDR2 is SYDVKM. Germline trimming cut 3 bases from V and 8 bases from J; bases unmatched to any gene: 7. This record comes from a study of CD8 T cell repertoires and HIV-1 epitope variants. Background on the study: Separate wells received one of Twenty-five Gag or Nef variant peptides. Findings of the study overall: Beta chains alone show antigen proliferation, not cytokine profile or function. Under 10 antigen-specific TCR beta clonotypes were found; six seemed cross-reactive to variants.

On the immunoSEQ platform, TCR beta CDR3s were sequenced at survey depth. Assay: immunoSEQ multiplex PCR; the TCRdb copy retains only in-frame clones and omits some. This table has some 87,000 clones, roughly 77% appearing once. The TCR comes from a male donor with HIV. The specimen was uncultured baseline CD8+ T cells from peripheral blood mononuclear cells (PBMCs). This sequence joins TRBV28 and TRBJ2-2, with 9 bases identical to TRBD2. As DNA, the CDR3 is TGTGCCAGCAGTTTGCCTACTAGCGGGTTGGGGGAGCTGTTTTTT. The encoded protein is CASSLPTSGLGELFF.